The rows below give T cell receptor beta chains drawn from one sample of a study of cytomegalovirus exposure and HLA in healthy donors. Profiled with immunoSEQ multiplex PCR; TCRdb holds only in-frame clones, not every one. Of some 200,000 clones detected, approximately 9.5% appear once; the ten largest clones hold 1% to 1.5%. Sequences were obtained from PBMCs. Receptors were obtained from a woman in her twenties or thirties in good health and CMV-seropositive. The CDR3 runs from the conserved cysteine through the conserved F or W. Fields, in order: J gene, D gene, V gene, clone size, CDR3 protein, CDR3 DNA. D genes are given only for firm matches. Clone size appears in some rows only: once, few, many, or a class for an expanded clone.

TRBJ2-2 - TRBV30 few CAWSAGLSTGELFF TGTGCCTGGAGTGCGGGACTCTCCACCGGGGAGCTGTTTTTT
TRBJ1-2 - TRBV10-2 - CASSDPGVSLYGYTF TGCGCCAGCAGTGACCCAGGGGTCTCGCTCTATGGCTACACCTTC
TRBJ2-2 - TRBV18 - CASSPQSGTTTGELFF TGTGCCAGCTCACCACAATCCGGGACAACCACCGGGGAGCTGTTTTTT
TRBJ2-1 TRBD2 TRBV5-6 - CASSQLAGGPGSYNEQFF TGTGCCAGCAGCCAGCTAGCGGGAGGGCCGGGGTCCTACAATGAGCAGTTCTTC
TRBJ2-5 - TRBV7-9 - CASSLNQGETQYF TGTGCCAGCAGCTTGAATCAGGGGGAGACCCAGTACTTC
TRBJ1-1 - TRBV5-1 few CASSLAPGVSTEAFF TGCGCCAGCAGCTTGGCCCCGGGGGTTAGCACTGAAGCTTTCTTT
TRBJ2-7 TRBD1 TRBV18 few CASSPRTGALYEQYF TGTGCCAGCTCACCAAGGACAGGGGCTCTCTACGAGCAGTACTTC
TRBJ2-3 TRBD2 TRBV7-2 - CASSRTSGRPVADTQYF TGTGCCAGCAGTAGGACTAGCGGGAGGCCGGTGGCAGATACGCAGTATTTT
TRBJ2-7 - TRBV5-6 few CASSYSPNSYEQYF TGTGCCAGCAGCTACTCACCGAACTCCTACGAGCAGTACTTC
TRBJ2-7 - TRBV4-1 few CASSPRGAPYEQYF TGCGCCAGCAGTCCACGGGGGGCCCCTTACGAGCAGTACTTC
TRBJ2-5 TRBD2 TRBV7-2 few CASSPGLAVETQYF TGTGCCAGCAGCCCAGGACTAGCGGTAGAGACCCAGTACTTC
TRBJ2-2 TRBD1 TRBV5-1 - CASSLAGTANTGELFF TGCGCCAGCAGCTTGGCCGGGACAGCGAACACCGGGGAGCTGTTTTTT
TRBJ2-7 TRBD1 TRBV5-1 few CASSSLTGGVTGYEQYF TGCGCCAGCAGCTCACTGACAGGGGGTGTAACGGGATACGAGCAGTACTTC
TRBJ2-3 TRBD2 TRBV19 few CASSIGGGRGYTQYF TGTGCCAGTAGTATAGGCGGCGGGAGAGGGTATACGCAGTATTTT
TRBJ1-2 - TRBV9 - CASSVRTGNYGYTF TGTGCCAGCAGCGTACGTACGGGAAACTATGGCTACACCTTC
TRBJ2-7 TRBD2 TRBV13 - CASSLGLAAYEQYF TGTGCCAGCAGCTTGGGACTAGCGGCCTACGAGCAGTACTTC
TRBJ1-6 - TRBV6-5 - CASSYGTNNSPLHF TGTGCCAGCAGTTACGGGACTAATAATTCACCCCTCCACTTT
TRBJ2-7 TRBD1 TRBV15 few CATSTRTGREYF TGTGCCACCAGCACTCGGACAGGGCGAGAGTACTTC
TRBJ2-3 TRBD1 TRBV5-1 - CASSPRTGGSDTQYF TGCGCCAGCAGCCCCCGGACAGGGGGAAGTGATACGCAGTATTTT
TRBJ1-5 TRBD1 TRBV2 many CASSEKDRFSNQPQHF TGTGCCAGCAGTGAAAAGGACAGGTTCAGCAATCAGCCCCAGCATTTT
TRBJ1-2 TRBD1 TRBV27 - CASRGQPVHGYTF TGTGCCAGCAGGGGACAGCCGGTCCATGGCTACACCTTC
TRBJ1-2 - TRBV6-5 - CASSYGTGRGYTF TGTGCCAGCAGTTACGGGACTGGAAGGGGCTACACCTTC
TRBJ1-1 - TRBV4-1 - CASSQDVEAEAFF TGCGCCAGCAGCCAAGATGTAGAGGCTGAAGCTTTCTTT
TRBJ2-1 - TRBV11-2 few CASTPVGTRYNEQFF TGTGCCAGCACCCCCGTCGGGACTCGCTACAATGAGCAGTTCTTC
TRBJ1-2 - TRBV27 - CASSPLGAHGYTF TGTGCCAGCAGTCCCCTAGGGGCACATGGCTACACCTTC
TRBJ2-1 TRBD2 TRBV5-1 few CASSSTGTSVMDEQFF TGCGCCAGCAGCTCCACCGGGACTAGCGTAATGGATGAGCAGTTCTTC
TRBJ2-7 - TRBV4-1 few CASSQGGVEQYF TGCGCCAGCAGCCAAGGAGGAGTCGAGCAGTACTTC
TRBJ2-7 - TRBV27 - CASSRTGTTYEQYF TGTGCCAGCAGCAGGACAGGGACTACCTACGAGCAGTACTTC
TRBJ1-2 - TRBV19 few CASSYGEGTGYGYTF TGTGCCAGTAGTTATGGGGAGGGGACGGGCTATGGCTACACCTTC
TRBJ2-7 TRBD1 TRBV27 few CASSFLTGASNEQYF TGTGCCAGCAGTTTCCTTACAGGGGCGAGCAACGAGCAGTACTTC
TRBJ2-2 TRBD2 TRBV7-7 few CASSRGGRSSTGELFF TGTGCCAGCAGCCGGGGCGGGAGGTCCTCGACCGGGGAGCTGTTTTTT
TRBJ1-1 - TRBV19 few CASSMASGVTEAFF TGTGCCAGTAGTATGGCTTCGGGGGTTACTGAAGCTTTCTTT
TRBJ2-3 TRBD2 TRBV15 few CATSPGLAGVTDTQYF TGTGCCACCAGCCCTGGACTAGCGGGAGTGACAGATACGCAGTATTTT
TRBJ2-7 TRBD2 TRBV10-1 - CASSSRAGDQDEQYF TGCGCCAGCAGTTCCCGGGCGGGAGACCAGGACGAGCAGTACTTC
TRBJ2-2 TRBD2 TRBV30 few CAWSGETSGISGELFF TGTGCCTGGAGTGGGGAGACTAGCGGGATCTCCGGGGAGCTGTTTTTT
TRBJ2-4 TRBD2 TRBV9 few CASSVGVGLADKNIQYF TGTGCCAGCAGCGTAGGGGTCGGACTAGCGGACAAAAACATTCAGTACTTC
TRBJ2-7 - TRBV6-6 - CASVRGGTRREQYF TGTGCCAGCGTCAGGGGGGGGACTAGACGCGAGCAGTACTTC
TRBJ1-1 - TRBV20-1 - CSAVRRGEAFF TGCAGTGCCGTCCGCCGGGGTGAAGCTTTCTTT
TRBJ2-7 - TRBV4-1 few CASSRYTLTGGEGYF TGCGCCAGCAGCCGCTACACCCTGACAGGCGGCGAAGGGTACTTC
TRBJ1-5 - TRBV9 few CASSSGHSNQPQHF TGTGCCAGCAGCTCTGGACATAGCAATCAGCCCCAGCATTTT
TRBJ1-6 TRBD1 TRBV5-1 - CASSDLLTGNNSPLHF TGCGCCAGCAGCGACCTACTGACAGGGAATAATTCACCCCTCCACTTT
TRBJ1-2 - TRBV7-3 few CASSLDNQFGYTF TGTGCCAGCAGCTTAGACAATCAGTTCGGCTACACCTTC
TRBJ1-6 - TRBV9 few CASSVGGSSYNSPLHF TGTGCCAGCAGCGTAGGCGGGAGCTCCTATAATTCACCCCTCCACTTT
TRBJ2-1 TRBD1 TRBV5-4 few CASSFGQGYNEQFF TGTGCCAGCAGCTTCGGACAGGGGTACAATGAGCAGTTCTTC
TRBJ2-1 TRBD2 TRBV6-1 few CASSFSGRYNEQFF TGTGCCAGCAGCTTCAGCGGGAGGTACAATGAGCAGTTCTTC
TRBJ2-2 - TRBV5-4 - CASSFSVNTGELFF TGTGCCAGCAGCTTCTCCGTGAACACCGGGGAGCTGTTTTTT
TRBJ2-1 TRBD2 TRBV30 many CAWSGGLMTTEQFF TGTGCCTGGAGTGGGGGACTAATGACAACTGAGCAGTTCTTC
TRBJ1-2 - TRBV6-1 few CASSESYGSSYGYTF TGTGCCAGCAGTGAAAGCTACGGTTCCTCCTATGGCTACACCTTC
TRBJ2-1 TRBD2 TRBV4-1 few CASSQSDAGGHYNEQFF TGCGCCAGCAGCCAATCCGACGCGGGAGGACACTACAATGAGCAGTTCTTC
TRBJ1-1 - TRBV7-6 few CASSLNLQGWAEAFF TGTGCCAGCAGCTTAAACCTACAGGGATGGGCTGAAGCTTTCTTT
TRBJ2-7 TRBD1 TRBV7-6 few CASSLVPYRDRGFPYEQYF TGTGCCAGCAGCTTAGTGCCCTACCGGGACAGGGGATTTCCCTACGAGCAGTACTTC
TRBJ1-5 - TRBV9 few CASSVMTVMSNQPQHF TGTGCCAGCAGCGTAATGACTGTTATGAGCAATCAGCCCCAGCATTTT
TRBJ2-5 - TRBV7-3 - CASSPTLEETQYF TGTGCCAGCAGCCCCACTTTAGAAGAGACCCAGTACTTC
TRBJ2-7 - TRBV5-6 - CASSFLERGYEQYF TGTGCCAGCAGCTTCTTAGAAAGGGGCTACGAGCAGTACTTC
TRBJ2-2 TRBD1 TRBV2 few CASKLDRGTGELFF TGTGCCAGCAAGTTGGACAGGGGAACCGGGGAGCTGTTTTTT
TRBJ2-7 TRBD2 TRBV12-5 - CASGLGGLAGVEQYF TGTGCTAGTGGTTTGGGAGGACTAGCGGGAGTCGAGCAGTACTTC
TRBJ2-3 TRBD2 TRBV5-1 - CASSTRLAGGPDTQYF TGCGCCAGCAGTACCCGACTAGCGGGAGGGCCAGATACGCAGTATTTT
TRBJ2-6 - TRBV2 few CASSEAHRRSSGANVLTF TGTGCCAGCAGTGAAGCGCACAGACGCAGCTCTGGGGCCAACGTCCTGACTTTC
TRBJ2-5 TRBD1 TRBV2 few CASSEGPTGSNQETQYF TGTGCCAGCAGTGAAGGTCCGACAGGGAGCAACCAAGAGACCCAGTACTTC